The clone carrying this T cell receptor beta chain was seen repeatedly, ten times or more. These data are taken from a study of identical twins. CDR1 and CDR2 from the germline V gene are SGHTA and FQGNSA. Trimming removed 5 bases at V and 1 base at J, with 20 bases between. The CDR3 is 17 residues long. In TCRdb, the 5' RACE reads were re-called with MiXCR into one record per CDR3 protein. The data contain some 210,000 distinct CDR3 sequences, roughly 15% of them singletons. This sample also belongs to another study, concerning T cells expressing NK-cell markers. In that study: In more than 5 donors, dominant CD3+CD56+NKG2C+ clonotypes ranked among the top 10 CD8+ clonotypes. These clonotypes, the leaders elsewhere, also led the CD3+CD56-NKG2C+ fraction in several donors. Expanded clones of NKG2C+ T cells had an unclear HCMV specificity.

The sequence was obtained from a woman younger than 35 in good health. The sequenced sample consisted of CD8+ T cells sorted from blood. V usage is TRBV7-2 and J usage is TRBJ1-2; TRBD1 might be the D (6 bases). CDR3 nucleotides: TGTGCCAGCAGCCCAAAACCCTTCAGGGGACATAACTATGGCTACACCTTC. This sequence encodes CASSPKPFRGHNYGYTF.